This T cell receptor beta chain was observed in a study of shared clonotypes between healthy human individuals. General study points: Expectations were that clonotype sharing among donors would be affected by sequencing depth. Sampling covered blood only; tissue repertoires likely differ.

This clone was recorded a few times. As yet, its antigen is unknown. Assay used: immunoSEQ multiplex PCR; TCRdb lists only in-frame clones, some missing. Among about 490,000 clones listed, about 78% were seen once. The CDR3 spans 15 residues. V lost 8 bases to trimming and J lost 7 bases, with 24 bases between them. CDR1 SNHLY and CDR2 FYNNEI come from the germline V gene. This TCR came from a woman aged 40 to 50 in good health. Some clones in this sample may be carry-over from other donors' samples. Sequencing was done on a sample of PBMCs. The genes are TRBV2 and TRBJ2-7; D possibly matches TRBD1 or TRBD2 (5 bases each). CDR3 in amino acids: CASRSDGGESREQYF. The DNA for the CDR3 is TGTGCCAGCCGAAGTGATGGGGGAGAGTCGAGGGAGCAGTACTTC.